The source of this T cell receptor (beta chain) is a study of blood T cell repertoires in COVID-19. This CDR3 comprises 13 residues. Trimming removed 4 bases from V and 8 bases from J; junction bases left unmatched: 4. Germline loops: CDR1 SQVTM, CDR2 ANQGSEA. Method: immunoSEQ multiplex PCR; TCRdb's copy keeps in-frame clones and lacks some. The sample contains around 310,000 clones, roughly 89% of which appear only once. In terms of age and location, participants ranged from about 18 to 100 years and lived in about two dozen US areas. Cohorts were based on clinical histories the participants reported. Symptom resolution, clearance, or two negative PCRs marked the recovered donors of Cohort 3.

V is TRBV29-1 and J is TRBJ1-3, with 11 bases aligning to TRBD1. Sequencing was done on a sample of PBMCs or T cells enriched from blood (not recorded which). The TCR comes from a woman in her thirties who had recovered from COVID-19. The CDR3 spells CSVVGQGVDTIYF. CDR3 DNA sequence: TGCAGCGTTGTGGGACAGGGGGTGGACACCATATATTTT. Drawing the rest from reference TRBV29-1 and TRBJ1-3, the complete variable domain is SAVISQKPSRDICQRGTSLTIQCQVDSQVTMMFWYRQQPGQSLTLIATANQGSEATYESGFVIDKFPISRPNLTFSTLTVSNMSPEDSSIYLCSVVGQGVDTIYFGEGSWLTVV.